The 27 T cell receptor beta chains given below trace back to one sample, sequenced in a study of cytomegalovirus exposure and HLA in healthy donors. PCR primers comprised 60 Vbeta and 13 Jbeta primers. Some clones are missing from TCRdb's copy, which holds only in-frame ones; the method was immunoSEQ multiplex PCR. The table has about 160,000 clones, roughly two thirds seen once; the top ten hold 2.8%. Sequenced sample: PBMCs. Source of these receptors: a woman in her 30s in good health and CMV-seronegative.

With regard to this clone: A junction end diverges from the germline sequence, so it may reflect a read error. V gene TRBV7-9 combines with J gene TRBJ1-4; maybe TRBD1 (6 bases). CDR1 is SEHNR and CDR2 is FQNEAQ in the germline V gene (reference sequence). The CDR3 totals 16 residues. In DNA form, the CDR3 reads TGTGCCAGCACCAAAGACAGGTTTGCAACTAATGAAAAACTGCTTTTT. Translated, it gives CASTKDRFATNEKLLF.

The chain has TRBV7-2 and TRBJ1-3; 8 bases align to TRBD1. Germline CDR1 SGHTA, CDR2 FQGNSA. With 7 bases clipped from V and 3 bases from J, the junction kept 8 bases outside the gene matches. CDR3 size: 15 residues. In nucleotides, the CDR3 is TGTGCCAGCAACAATCAGGGGGCTATTGGAAACACCATATATTTT. Residues: CASNNQGAIGNTIYF.

The J gene is TRBJ2-5, the V gene TRBV18, with D possibly TRBD1 on 6 matching bases. V was clipped by 6 bases and J by 4 bases, with 12 bases between them. The CDR3 is 13 residues long. Germline CDR1 and CDR2: KGHSH and LQKENI. The CDR3, as DNA: TGTGCCAGCTCCAGGGGTCTCGGAGAGACCCAGTACTTC. It encodes CASSRGLGETQYF. Combining the CDR3 with reference TRBV18 and TRBJ2-5 gives the whole variable domain NAGVMQNPRHLVRRRGQEARLRCSPMKGHSHVYWYRQLPEEGLKFMVYLQKENIIDESGMPKERFSAEFPKEGPSILRIQQVVRGDSAAYFCASSRGLGETQYFGPGTRLLVL.

The V and J genes are TRBV11-2 and TRBJ2-7; TRBD1 is a possible D gene (6 bases). The CDR3 is made up of 13 amino acids. V gave up 5 bases and J gave up 7 bases, with 15 bases separating them. The V gene's germline CDR1 is SGHAT and CDR2 FQNNGV. In DNA, the CDR3 is TGTGCCAGCAGCCTACACAGGGACGGGGAGCAGTACTTC. It is translated as CASSLHRDGEQYF.

The V call is TRBV13, the J call TRBJ1-2; D may be TRBD1 (6 bases). The CDR3 is 14 amino acids. CDR1 is PRHDT and CDR2 is FYEKMQ in the germline V gene (reference sequence). With 5 bases removed from V and 4 bases from J, the gap between germline ends came to 14 bases. CDR3 sequence: CASSTLQGIYGYTF. The CDR3 DNA reads TGTGCCAGCAGCACGCTTCAGGGGATCTATGGCTACACCTTC.

The J gene is TRBJ2-1, the V gene TRBV6-1; D is perhaps TRBD2 (6 bases). Germline assignment: CDR1 MNHNS and CDR2 SASEGT. V was pared by 6 bases and J by 0 bases, with 12 bases between. The CDR3 is made up of 15 amino acids. The CDR3 loop reads CASRSPGLSYNEQFF. The CDR3, as DNA: TGTGCCAGCAGGTCTCCGGGACTCTCCTACAATGAGCAGTTCTTC.

Remarks on this clone: Other DNA sequences in this sample translate to the same CDR3. This sequence joins TRBV4-3 and TRBJ2-5; no clear D gene. Germline-derived CDR1 and CDR2 are LGHNA and YSLEER. The CDR3 runs to 15 residues. V was shortened by 0 bases and J by 2 bases, with 10 bases between the two germline ends. The CDR3 is CASSQEFGQQETQYF. The CDR3 DNA sequence: TGCGCCAGCAGCCAAGAGTTTGGGCAGCAAGAGACCCAGTACTTC.

This clone was counted between two and nine times. The chain combines TRBV5-5 with TRBJ2-7; possible D gene TRBD2, 7 bases. Trimming took 1 base from V and 4 from J, leaving 18 bases between them. The germline CDR1 and CDR2 sequences are SGHKS and YYEKEE (reference sequence). The length of the CDR3 is 16 residues. In DNA form, the CDR3 reads TGTGCCAGCAGCTTGTGGGGGGGGCGGCCGACGTACGAGCAGTACTTC. This encodes CASSLWGGRPTYEQYF.

V usage is TRBV6-1 and J usage is TRBJ2-7; the D gene is possibly TRBD1 (6 bases). Between the trimmed V and J ends, which lost 3 bases and 6 bases, there was a span of 24 bases. Germline V gene sequence: CDR1 MNHNS, CDR2 SASEGT. This CDR3 is built from 17 residues. This chain's CDR3 is CASSEGYAGALGGEQYF. The CDR3 bases are TGTGCCAGCAGTGAGGGGTACGCAGGGGCCCTCGGCGGCGAGCAGTACTTC.

Remarks on this clone: The junction and the germline gene differ at one end; a read error may be behind it. The chain combines TRBV7-2 with TRBJ1-1; D ambiguous. This CDR3 is 13 amino acids long. Germline V CDR1 and CDR2: SGHTA, FQGNSA. CDR3 DNA: TGTGCCAGCAGCTTAGTAGAGAACGCTGAAGCTTTCTTT. Translated, it gives CASSLVENAEAFF.

V usage is TRBV6-1 and J usage is TRBJ2-2; unclear D gene. CDR3 length: 15 amino acids. Germline CDR1 reads MNHNS; CDR2 reads SASEGT. Between the trimmed V and J ends, which lost 6 bases and 6 bases, there was a span of 17 bases. The CDR3 nucleotides read TGTGCCAGCAGACCGGGTCTGTACTTAGCCGGGGAGCTGTTTTTT. It specifies CASRPGLYLAGELFF.

The gene calls are TRBV13 and TRBJ1-2; 7 positions agree with TRBD1. Unmatched junction bases numbered 8, after V lost 3 bases and J lost 7 bases. In germline, CDR1 is PRHDT, CDR2 FYEKMQ (reference sequence). The CDR3 contains 14 residues. CDR3 in amino acids: CASSFGDREFGYTF. DNA of the CDR3: TGTGCCAGCAGCTTTGGAGACAGGGAGTTTGGCTACACCTTC.

This clone was seen only a few times. The rearrangement joins TRBV7-2 to TRBJ2-2; 8 nucleotides align to TRBD2. Trimming cost V 2 bases and J 2 bases; bases outside gene matches: 4. CDR1 and CDR2 from the germline V gene are SGHTA and FQGNSA. This CDR3 has 16 residues. CDR3 loop: CASSLLAGTNTGELFF. The CDR3 DNA is TGTGCCAGCAGCTTATTAGCGGGGACTAACACCGGGGAGCTGTTTTTT. The full variable domain, with the rest looked up from reference TRBV7-2 and TRBJ2-2, is GAGVSQSPSNKVTEKGKDVELRCDPISGHTALYWYRQSLGQGLEFLIYFQGNSAPDKSGLPSDRFSAERTGGSVSTLTIQRTQQEDSAVYLCASSLLAGTNTGELFFGEGSRLTVL.

The sample holds a few counts of this clone. V usage is TRBV7-9 and J usage is TRBJ1-2, with D perhaps TRBD1 (6 bases). This CDR3 has 13 residues. The V end lost 1 base, the J end lost 7 bases, and 10 bases lay between the germline ends. Germline V CDR1 and CDR2: SEHNR, FQNEAQ (reference sequence). Written as DNA, the CDR3 is TGTGCCAGCAGCTTAGAAGGGGGTGTTGGCTACACCTTC. Its protein product is CASSLEGGVGYTF.

The V call is TRBV28, the J call TRBJ1-2; TRBD1 might be the D (6 bases). Per germline, CDR1 MDHEN and CDR2 SYDVKM. The length of the CDR3 is 15 residues. Deletions cut 7 bases from V and 0 bases from J, with 15 bases between. In DNA, the CDR3 is TGTGCCAGCATCAAACCAGGGGCAGCTAACTATGGCTACACCTTC. It is translated as CASIKPGAANYGYTF.

The chain employs TRBV5-4 and TRBJ1-1; D is unresolved. Germline loops: CDR1 SGHNT, CDR2 YYREEE (reference sequence). V gave up 4 bases and J gave up 1 base, with 11 bases separating them. This CDR3 is 14 amino acids long. The CDR3 sequence is CASSPTLGNTEAFF. CDR3 nucleotides: TGTGCCAGCAGCCCGACATTGGGGAACACTGAAGCTTTCTTT.

Remarks on this clone: The junction differs from germline at one of its ends, possibly a read error. The chain recombines TRBV20-1 with TRBJ1-2; 7 positions agree with TRBD1. Germline V gene lookup returns CDR1 DFQATT and CDR2 SNEGSKA (reference sequence). The CDR3 is made up of 10 amino acids. The CDR3 DNA reads as TGCAGTGCTGGGGAGTGGGGGGACAGTTTC. Amino acids: CSAGEWGDSF.

The V call is TRBV10-3, the J call TRBJ2-1, with D tentatively TRBD2 (5 bases). The CDR3 has 15 amino acids. Between the trimmed V and J ends, which lost 3 bases and 5 bases, there was a span of 14 bases. CDR1 and CDR2 (germline): ENHRY, SYGVKD. The CDR3 nucleotides read TGTGCCATCAGTGAAGGAGGCCGGAATGACAATGAGCAGTTCTTC. Amino acids: CAISEGGRNDNEQFF.

The CDR3 DNA reads as TGTGCCAGCAGTCCTTTAGGACAGGGATGGTATGGCTACACCTTC. This sequence encodes CASSPLGQGWYGYTF. The chain combines TRBV6-1 with TRBJ1-2; 8 nucleotides align to TRBD1. The length of the CDR3 is 15 residues. Germline trimming cut 5 bases from V and 5 bases from J; bases unmatched to any gene: 10. The germline V gene encodes CDR1 MNHNS and CDR2 SASEGT.

This chain uses TRBV15 with TRBJ2-5; 12 nucleotides match TRBD2. The junction had 5 bases not matched to a gene; V was cut back by 5 bases and J by 1 base. Germline values: CDR1 LNHNV, CDR2 YYDKDF (reference sequence). The CDR3 is made up of 16 amino acids. Here the CDR3 DNA reads TGTGCCACCAGCCTCGGACTAGCGGGAAGCCAAGAGACCCAGTACTTC. It translates to CATSLGLAGSQETQYF.

V and J are TRBV4-1 and TRBJ2-1; 10 positions match TRBD2. After removal of 0 bases from V and 9 bases from J, the junction contained 14 bases not matched to a gene. The V gene's germline CDR1 is MGHRA and CDR2 YSYEKL. CDR3 length equals 18 residues. The CDR3 nucleotides are TGCGCCAGCAGCCAAGACGGCAGCGGGGGGGCCGGTCGGGGTGAGCAGTTCTTC. It translates to CASSQDGSGGAGRGEQFF.

This clone has just a few counts. CDR3 nucleotides: TGTGCCAGCAGCTTACTAGCGGGAGGGGAAAATGAGCAGTTCTTC. It translates to CASSLLAGGENEQFF. The V call is TRBV7-3, the J call TRBJ2-1, with 12 bases that match TRBD2. Trimming cost V 2 bases and J 7 bases; bases outside gene matches: 3. Germline CDR1 reads SGHTA; CDR2 reads FQGTGA. The CDR3 is 15 residues long.

This clone was recorded once. This chain uses TRBV5-4 with TRBJ1-6; 7 bases fit TRBD1. The CDR3 consists of 15 residues. The germline V gene has CDR1 SGHNT and CDR2 YYREEE (reference sequence). V was pared by 4 bases and J by 10 bases, with 11 bases of the junction left unmatched. The CDR3 DNA reads TGTGCCAGCAGCCCCGACAGGGTAGAAGGATCACCCCTCCACTTT. Amino acid sequence: CASSPDRVEGSPLHF.

The rearrangement links TRBV5-6 to TRBJ2-2, with TRBD2 matching over 10 bases. The CDR3 sequence is 15 residues long. Germline loops: CDR1 SGHDT, CDR2 YYEEEE. Trimming took 10 bases from V and 5 from J; bases not matched to a gene: 11. CDR3 sequence reads: CAGSLAGAGTGELFF. The CDR3 DNA reads TGTGCCGGTTCCCTAGCGGGAGCCGGAACCGGGGAGCTGTTTTTT.

This clone came up a few times. This rearrangement joins TRBV28 to TRBJ1-5; D is possibly TRBD1 (5 bases). In germline, CDR1 is MDHEN, CDR2 SYDVKM. This CDR3 is 14 amino acids long. Trimming stripped 7 bases from V and 1 base from J, with 11 bases between. In DNA, the CDR3 is TGTGCCAGCACCTGGGGGGGAAGCAATCAGCCCCAGCATTTT. Protein: CASTWGGSNQPQHF.

This clone was observed a few times. This chain connects TRBV28 to TRBJ2-7, with 8 bases matching TRBD1. With V trimmed by 9 bases and J by 3 bases, 10 bases remained unmatched. The CDR3 is 14 amino acids. CDR1 and CDR2 from the germline V gene are MDHEN and SYDVKM. The CDR3 loop is CASNEGQENYEQYF. In DNA form, the CDR3 reads TGTGCCAGTAACGAGGGACAGGAAAACTACGAGCAGTACTTC. Full variable domain (remainder filled in from reference TRBV28 and TRBJ2-7): DVKVTQSSRYLVKRTGEKVFLECVQDMDHENMFWYRQDPGLGLRLIYFSYDVKMKEKGDIPEGYSVSREKKERFSLILESASTNQTSMYLCASNEGQENYEQYFGPGTRLTVT.

This clone was counted a few times. The V and J genes are TRBV5-4 and TRBJ2-7; unclear D gene. V was pared by 0 bases and J by 3 bases, with 13 bases between. In germline, CDR1 is SGHNT, CDR2 YYREEE (reference sequence). The CDR3 is 15 residues long. CDR3 nucleotide sequence: TGTGCCAGCAGCTTGGGGCAGGTTCCCCTCTACGAGCAGTACTTC. This sequence encodes CASSLGQVPLYEQYF.